These T cell receptor beta chains were read from a single sample in a study of shared clonotypes between healthy human individuals. Sequencing used immunoSEQ multiplex PCR; TCRdb keeps in-frame clones, though not all of them. The repertoire holds fewer than 850,000 clones, with 95% to 97% as singletons. Material for sequencing was naive CD8+ T cells sorted from blood. Every receptor here comes from a man aged 25 to 40 in good health. Both conserved end residues are part of each CDR3. Clone size is given for some rows only: seen once, a few or many times, or a class if the clone is expanded.

>-|TRBV7-9|TRBJ2-7
CASSSTSGTGIYEQYF
>once|TRBV7-9|TRBJ2-7
CASSRGGVSSYEQYF
>-|TRBV28|TRBJ2-4
CASSLRRIDIQYF
>-|TRBV19|TRBJ2-6
CASSIHPGAGGANVLTF
>-|TRBV29-1|TRBJ2-4
CSVEALEGAKNIQYF
>-|TRBV7-9|TRBJ1-2
CASSSNRWDTSYGYTF
>-|TRBV7-9|TRBJ1-5
CASSLERVGSNQPQHF
>-|TRBV5-6|TRBJ2-7
CASRLGGTDEQYF
>-|TRBV9|TRBJ2-1
CASSVHDIGGSYNEQFF
>-|TRBV9|TRBJ1-2
CASSPRYQLNYGYTF
>once|TRBV4-2|TRBJ2-1
CASSQEENLRMEQFF
>-|TRBV5-1|TRBJ2-7
CASSDLPGQGAYEQYF
>-|TRBV21-1|TRBJ2-7
CARGQGGEQYF
>-|TRBV9|TRBJ2-1
CASSVGFGEQFF
>-|TRBV5-1|TRBJ2-3
CASSNVAGVDEDTQYF
>-|TRBV7-2|TRBJ2-1
CASRTSGRGNEQFF
>-|TRBV6-9|TRBJ2-7
CASSYTGSRTEQYF
>-|TRBV9|TRBJ2-1
CASSVGGGAREQFF
>-|TRBV29-1|TRBJ2-1
CSVVKGGAYNEQFF
>-|TRBV2|TRBJ2-1
CASSGGTSGRSYNEQFF
>once|TRBV7-9|TRBJ2-7
CASSYLQGYEQYF
>-|TRBV4-1|TRBJ2-3
CASSQDSALAGGGADTQYF
>-|TRBV5-1|TRBJ2-1
CASSWRDRGNNEQFF